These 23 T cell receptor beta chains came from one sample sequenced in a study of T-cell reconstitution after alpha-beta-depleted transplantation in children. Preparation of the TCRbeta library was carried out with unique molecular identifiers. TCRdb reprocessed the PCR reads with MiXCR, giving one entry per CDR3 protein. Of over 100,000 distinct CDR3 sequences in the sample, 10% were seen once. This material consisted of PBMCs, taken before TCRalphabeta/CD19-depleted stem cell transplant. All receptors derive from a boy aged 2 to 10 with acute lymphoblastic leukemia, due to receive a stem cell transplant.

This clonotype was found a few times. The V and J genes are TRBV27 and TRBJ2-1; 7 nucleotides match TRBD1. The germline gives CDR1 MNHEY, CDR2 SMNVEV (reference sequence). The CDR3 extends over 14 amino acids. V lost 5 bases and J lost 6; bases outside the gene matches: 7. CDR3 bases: TGTGCCAGCAGTCCCCCACAGGGGTCCAATGAGCAGTTCTTC. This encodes CASSPPQGSNEQFF.

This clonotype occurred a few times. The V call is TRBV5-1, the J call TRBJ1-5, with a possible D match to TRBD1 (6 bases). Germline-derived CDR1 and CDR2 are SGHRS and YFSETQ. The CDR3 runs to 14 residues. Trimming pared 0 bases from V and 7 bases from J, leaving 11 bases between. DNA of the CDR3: TGCGCCAGCAGCTTGGAGGGGGGTTGGCAGCCCCAGCATTTT. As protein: CASSLEGGWQPQHF.

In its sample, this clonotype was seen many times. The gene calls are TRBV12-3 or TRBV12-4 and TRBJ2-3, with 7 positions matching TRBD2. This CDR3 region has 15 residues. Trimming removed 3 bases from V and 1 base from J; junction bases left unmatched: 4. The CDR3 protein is CASSFGSGRTDTQYF. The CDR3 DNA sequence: TGTGCCAGCAGTTTTGGTAGCGGGCGCACAGATACGCAGTATTTT.

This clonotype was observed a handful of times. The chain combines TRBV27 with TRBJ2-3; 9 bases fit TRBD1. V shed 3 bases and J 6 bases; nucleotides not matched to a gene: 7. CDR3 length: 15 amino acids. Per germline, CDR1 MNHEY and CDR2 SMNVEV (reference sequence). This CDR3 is CASSLGDRDMDTQYF. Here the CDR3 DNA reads TGTGCCAGCAGTTTGGGGGACAGGGACATGGATACGCAGTATTTT.

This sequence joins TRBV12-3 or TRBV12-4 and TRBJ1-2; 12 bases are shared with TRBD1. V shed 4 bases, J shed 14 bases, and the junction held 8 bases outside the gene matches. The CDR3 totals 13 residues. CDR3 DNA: TGTGCCAGCAGTTCCGGGACAGGGGGCAAACTTACCTTC. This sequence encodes CASSSGTGGKLTF.

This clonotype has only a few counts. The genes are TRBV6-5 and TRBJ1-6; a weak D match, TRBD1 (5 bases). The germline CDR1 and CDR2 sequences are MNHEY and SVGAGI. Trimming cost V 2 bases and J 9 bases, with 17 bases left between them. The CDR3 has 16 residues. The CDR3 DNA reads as TGTGCCAGCAGTTACGCGGGGGGGAATCCTAGTTCACCCCTCCACTTT. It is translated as CASSYAGGNPSSPLHF.

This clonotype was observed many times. The CDR3: CASSLEGILPSTDTQYF. The DNA of the CDR3 is TGCGCCAGCAGCTTGGAAGGTATTCTGCCTAGCACAGATACGCAGTATTTT. This rearrangement joins TRBV5-1 to TRBJ2-3; D not certain. Germline CDR1 and CDR2: SGHRS and YFSETQ. This CDR3 has 17 amino acids. Trimming left V 0 bases short and J 0 bases short, with 14 bases between.

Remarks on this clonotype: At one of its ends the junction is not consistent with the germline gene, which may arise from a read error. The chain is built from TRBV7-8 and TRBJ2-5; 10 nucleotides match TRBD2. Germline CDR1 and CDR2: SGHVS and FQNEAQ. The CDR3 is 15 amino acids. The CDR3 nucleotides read TGTGCCAGCACCTTAGCGAGCGGGAGGGCGGAGACCCAGTACTTC. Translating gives CASTLASGRAETQYF.

CDR3 protein: CASRAGNEQFF. DNA of the CDR3: TGCGCCAGCAGGGCGGGCAATGAGCAGTTCTTC. The chain joins TRBV5-1 to TRBJ2-1, with TRBD2 as a possible D gene (5 bases). Trimming removed 5 bases from V and 6 bases from J, with 6 bases in between. This CDR3 contains 11 residues. The germline V gene encodes CDR1 SGHRS and CDR2 YFSETQ.

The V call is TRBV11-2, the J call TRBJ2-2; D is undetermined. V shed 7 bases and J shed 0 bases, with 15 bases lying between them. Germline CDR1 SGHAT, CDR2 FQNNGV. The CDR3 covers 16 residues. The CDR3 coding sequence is TGTGCCAGCACCCAAGGGCAGCTGGCGAACACCGGGGAGCTGTTTTTT. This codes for CASTQGQLANTGELFF.

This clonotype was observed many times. The DNA of the CDR3 is TGTGCCAGCAGCTTAGGGGGGTTCCGGGACGCGGGAGATACGCAGTATTTT. It encodes CASSLGGFRDAGDTQYF. The chain couples TRBV11-2 to TRBJ2-3; TRBD1 or TRBD2 may be the D gene (5 bases each). CDR1 and CDR2 (germline): SGHAT, FQNNGV. The CDR3 consists of 17 residues. The germline V and J ends were trimmed by 1 base and 5 bases, with 19 bases remaining between them. The entire variable domain, with the rest obtained from reference TRBV11-2 and TRBJ2-3, is as follows: EAGVAQSPRYKIIEKRQSVAFWCNPISGHATLYWYQQILGQGPKLLIQFQNNGVVDDSQLPKDRFSAERLKGVDSTLKIQPAKLEDSAVYLCASSLGGFRDAGDTQYFGPGTRLTVL.

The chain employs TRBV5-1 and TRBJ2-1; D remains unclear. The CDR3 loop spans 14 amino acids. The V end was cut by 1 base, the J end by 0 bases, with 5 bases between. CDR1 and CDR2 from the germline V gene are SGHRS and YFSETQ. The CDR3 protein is CASSLPRSYNEQFF. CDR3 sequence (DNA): TGCGCCAGCAGCTTGCCCCGCTCCTACAATGAGCAGTTCTTC.

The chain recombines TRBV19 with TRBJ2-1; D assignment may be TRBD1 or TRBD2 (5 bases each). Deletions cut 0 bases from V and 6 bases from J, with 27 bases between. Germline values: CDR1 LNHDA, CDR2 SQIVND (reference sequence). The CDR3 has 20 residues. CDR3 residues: CASSIDNIGGDPGRVNEQFF. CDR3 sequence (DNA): TGTGCCAGTAGTATAGATAATATTGGGGGAGACCCCGGAAGGGTCAATGAGCAGTTCTTC. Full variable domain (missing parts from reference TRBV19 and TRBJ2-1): DGGITQSPKYLFRKEGQNVTLSCEQNLNHDAMYWYRQDPGQGLRLIYYSQIVNDFQKGDIAEGYSVSREKKESFPLTVTSAQKNPTAFYLCASSIDNIGGDPGRVNEQFFGPGTRLTVL.

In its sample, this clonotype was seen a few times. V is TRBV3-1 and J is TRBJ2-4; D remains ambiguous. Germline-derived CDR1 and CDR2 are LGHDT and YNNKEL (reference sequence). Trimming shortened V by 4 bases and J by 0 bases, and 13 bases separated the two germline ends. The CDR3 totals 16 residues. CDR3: CASSLGPALAKNIQYF. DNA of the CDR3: TGTGCCAGCAGCCTGGGCCCCGCGCTAGCCAAAAACATTCAGTACTTC.

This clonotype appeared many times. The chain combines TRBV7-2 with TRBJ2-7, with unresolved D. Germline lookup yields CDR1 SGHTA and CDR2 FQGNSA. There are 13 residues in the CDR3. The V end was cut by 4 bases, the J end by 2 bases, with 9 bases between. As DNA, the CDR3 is TGTGCCAGCAGCTCGTATTCGGCCTACGAGCAGTACTTC. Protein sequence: CASSSYSAYEQYF.

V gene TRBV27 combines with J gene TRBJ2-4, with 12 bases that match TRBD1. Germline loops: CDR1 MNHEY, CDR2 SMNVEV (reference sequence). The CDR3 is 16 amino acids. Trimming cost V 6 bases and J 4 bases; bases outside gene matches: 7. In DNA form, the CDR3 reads TGTGCCAGCAGGACCGGGACAGGGGGCCAAAAAAACATTCAGTACTTC. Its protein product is CASRTGTGGQKNIQYF.

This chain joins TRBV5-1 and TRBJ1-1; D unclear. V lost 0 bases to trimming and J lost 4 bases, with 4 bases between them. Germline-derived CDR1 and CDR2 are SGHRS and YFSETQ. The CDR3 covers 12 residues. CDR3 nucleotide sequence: TGCGCCAGCAGCTTGGTGGGCACTGAAGCTTTCTTT. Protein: CASSLVGTEAFF.

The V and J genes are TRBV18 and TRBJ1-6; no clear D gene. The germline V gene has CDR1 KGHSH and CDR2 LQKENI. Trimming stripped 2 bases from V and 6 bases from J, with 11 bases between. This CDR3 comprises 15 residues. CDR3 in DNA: TGTGCCAGCTCACCAGGCCGGATCCCTAATTCACCCCTCCACTTT. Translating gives CASSPGRIPNSPLHF.

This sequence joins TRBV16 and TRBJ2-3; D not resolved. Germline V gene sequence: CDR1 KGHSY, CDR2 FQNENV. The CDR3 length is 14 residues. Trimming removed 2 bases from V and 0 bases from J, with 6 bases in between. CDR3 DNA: TGTGCCAGCAGCCAAAGCAGAAGCACAGATACGCAGTATTTT. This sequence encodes CASSQSRSTDTQYF.

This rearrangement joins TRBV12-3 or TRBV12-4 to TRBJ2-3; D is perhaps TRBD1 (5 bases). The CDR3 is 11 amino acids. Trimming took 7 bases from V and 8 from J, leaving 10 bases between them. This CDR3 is CASTLGRTQYF. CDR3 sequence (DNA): TGTGCCAGCACTCTGGGGCGTACGCAGTATTTT.

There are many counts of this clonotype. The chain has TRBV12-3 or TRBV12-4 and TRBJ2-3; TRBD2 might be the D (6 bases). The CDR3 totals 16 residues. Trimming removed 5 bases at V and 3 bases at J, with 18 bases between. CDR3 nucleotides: TGTGCCAGCAGTCGGCGGGGTGCTTTGCTGACAGATACGCAGTATTTT. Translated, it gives CASSRRGALLTDTQYF.

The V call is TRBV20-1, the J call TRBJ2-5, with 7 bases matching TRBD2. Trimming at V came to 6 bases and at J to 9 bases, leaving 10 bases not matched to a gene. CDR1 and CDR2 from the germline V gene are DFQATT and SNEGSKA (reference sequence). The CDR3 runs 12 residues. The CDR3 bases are TGCAGTGCCCCAGCGGGGCCCGGGGCCCAGTACTTC. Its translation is CSAPAGPGAQYF.

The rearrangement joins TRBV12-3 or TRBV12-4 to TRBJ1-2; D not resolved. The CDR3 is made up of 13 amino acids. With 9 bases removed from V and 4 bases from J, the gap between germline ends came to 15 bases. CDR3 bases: TGTGCCAGTCGACGGGCAGCGGGCTATGGCTACACCTTC. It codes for CASRRAAGYGYTF.